A single sample gave rise to the 24 T cell receptor beta chains below, sequenced in a study of shared clonotypes between healthy human individuals. The assay was immunoSEQ multiplex PCR, and TCRdb's table has in-frame clones only and misses some. The table includes a few million clones, approximately 93% detected once. Sequencing was carried out using naive CD4+ T cells from PBMCs. The sample's subset: CD45RA+ positively selected. The origin of the receptors is a man younger than 35 in good health. Some clones in this sample may be carry-over from other donors' samples.

The chain has TRBV4-3 and TRBJ1-4, with D hard to call. The germline V gene encodes CDR1 LGHNA and CDR2 YSLEER. Trimming took 2 bases from V and 7 from J, leaving 8 bases between them. The CDR3 contains 13 residues. As DNA, the CDR3 is TGCGCCAGCAGCCAACCCCCCAGTGAAAAACTGTTTTTT. As protein: CASSQPPSEKLFF.

The chain combines TRBV28 with TRBJ2-7; TRBD1 agrees at 7 bases. In germline, CDR1 is MDHEN, CDR2 SYDVKM. The CDR3 is made up of 14 amino acids. Unmatched junction bases numbered 9, after V lost 7 bases and J lost 3 bases. The CDR3 is CASTYRDRLYEQYF. CDR3 DNA: TGTGCCAGCACGTACCGGGACAGACTCTACGAGCAGTACTTC. Filled out from reference TRBV28 and TRBJ2-7, the complete variable domain reads DVKVTQSSRYLVKRTGEKVFLECVQDMDHENMFWYRQDPGLGLRLIYFSYDVKMKEKGDIPEGYSVSREKKERFSLILESASTNQTSMYLCASTYRDRLYEQYFGPGTRLTVT.

This chain connects TRBV29-1 to TRBJ1-4; the D gene is possibly TRBD1 (6 bases). The CDR3 has 15 amino acids. The ends were cut back, 5 bases at V and 8 bases at J, with 21 bases in the middle. The germline CDR1 and CDR2 sequences are SQVTM and ANQGSEA. This chain's CDR3 is CSVLHWGGRGEKLFF. DNA of the CDR3: TGCAGCGTTCTTCACTGGGGGGGGCGCGGGGAAAAACTGTTTTTT.

This clone was observed a single time. The CDR3 nucleotides read TGTGCCAGCAGCTTAGCGTCCCCCGACACTGAAGCTTTCTTT. Encoded protein: CASSLASPDTEAFF. This chain connects TRBV7-2 to TRBJ1-1; D gene uncertain. There are 14 residues in the CDR3. V lost 0 bases and J 3 bases, leaving 8 bases between the germline ends. Germline-derived CDR1 and CDR2 are SGHTA and FQGNSA.

This clone has only one observation. The chain has TRBV10-3 and TRBJ1-2, with D perhaps TRBD1 (6 bases). CDR3 length equals 17 residues. Germline V gives CDR1 ENHRY, CDR2 SYGVKD. The V end lost 6 bases, the J end lost 2 bases, and 22 bases lay between the germline ends. This CDR3 reads CAIRSSGGPNLNYGYTF. In nucleotides, the CDR3 is TGTGCCATCAGATCCTCCGGGGGCCCCAACTTAAACTATGGCTACACCTTC.

The rearrangement joins TRBV5-4 to TRBJ2-3; no definite D call. The CDR3 length is 15 residues. Per the germline V gene, CDR1 is SGHNT and CDR2 is YYREEE (reference sequence). V was shortened by 1 base and J by 2 bases, with 11 bases between the two germline ends. CDR3 residues: CASSLWSTLTDTQYF. The CDR3 DNA reads TGTGCCAGCAGCTTGTGGTCCACGCTCACAGATACGCAGTATTTT.

V usage is TRBV6-5 and J usage is TRBJ1-2, with 8 bases fitting TRBD1. CDR1 is MNHEY and CDR2 is SVGAGI in the germline V gene. The J segment lost 4 bases and the V segment lost 6 bases, leaving 10 bases of the junction unmatched. The CDR3 spans 15 residues. Here the CDR3 DNA reads TGTGCCAGCAGCGACCACGGACAGGGCCCCTATGGCTACACCTTC. The encoded protein is CASSDHGQGPYGYTF.

In DNA form, the CDR3 reads TGTGCCAGCAGCCCTTGGGGGAGCGGGAGTTCCCAAGATACGCAGTATTTT. Its translation: CASSPWGSGSSQDTQYF. The chain is built from TRBV7-3 and TRBJ2-3, with 8 bases identical to TRBD2. Unmatched junction bases numbered 15, after V lost 5 bases and J lost 5 bases. The CDR3 is 17 amino acids. CDR1 is SGHTA and CDR2 is FQGTGA in the germline V gene. Variable domain in full (rest from reference TRBV7-3 and TRBJ2-3): GAGVSQTPSNKVTEKGKYVELRCDPISGHTALYWYRQSLGQGPEFLIYFQGTGAADDSGLPNDRFFAVRPEGSVSTLKIQRTERGDSAVYLCASSPWGSGSSQDTQYFGPGTRLTVL.

The count of this clone is one. V usage is TRBV5-1 and J usage is TRBJ2-1, with 8 positions matching TRBD1. CDR3 length: 15 amino acids. CDR1 and CDR2 from the germline V gene are SGHRS and YFSETQ. Unmatched junction bases numbered 5, after V lost 0 bases and J lost 6 bases. The CDR3: CASSLEQGDRNEQFF. CDR3 sequence (DNA): TGCGCCAGCAGCTTGGAACAGGGGGATCGCAATGAGCAGTTCTTC.

The V gene is TRBV28, the J gene TRBJ2-7, with D perhaps assigned TRBD1 or TRBD2 (5 bases each). Trimming took 7 bases from V and 0 from J, leaving 16 bases between them. This CDR3 is built from 15 residues. Germline lookup yields CDR1 MDHEN and CDR2 SYDVKM. The CDR3 loop reads CASNPSRGLSYEQYF. In DNA form, the CDR3 reads TGTGCCAGCAACCCTTCACGGGGCCTCTCCTACGAGCAGTACTTC.

The rearrangement uses TRBV30 and TRBJ2-1, with unresolved D. Germline CDR1 reads GTSNPN; CDR2 reads SVGIG (reference sequence). The CDR3 covers 15 residues. As DNA, the CDR3 is TGTGCTCACAGTGCCTGGTGGGTCGACTACAATGAGCAGTTCTTC. Amino acid sequence: CAHSAWWVDYNEQFF.

The chain employs TRBV5-6 and TRBJ2-5; possibly TRBD1 or TRBD2 for D (6 bases each). This CDR3 comprises 13 residues. Looked up from germline, CDR1 is SGHDT and CDR2 is YYEEEE. The ends were cut back, 2 bases at V and 5 bases at J, with 10 bases in the middle. The CDR3 reads CASSFTGRETQYF. The CDR3 DNA follows: TGTGCCAGCAGCTTTACAGGGAGGGAGACCCAGTACTTC.

This clone was counted once. CDR3 sequence: CASSVAARSPYNEQFF. CDR3 coding DNA: TGTGCCAGCAGCGTAGCTGCCCGGAGCCCCTACAATGAGCAGTTCTTC. The chain employs TRBV9 and TRBJ2-1, with unresolved D. The CDR3 sequence is 16 residues long. V dropped 0 bases and J dropped 2 bases, with 12 bases sitting between them. CDR1 and CDR2 from the germline V gene are SGDLS and YYNGEE.

V is TRBV6-1 and J is TRBJ2-2; D not certain. The CDR3 has 8 residues. Germline CDR1 reads MNHNS; CDR2 reads SASEGT. Trimming removed 8 bases from V and 15 bases from J, with 7 bases in between. CDR3 residues: CASLAMFF. The DNA of the CDR3 is TGTGCCAGCCTGGCGATGTTTTTT.

As regards this clone: The junction does not match germline at one end; this may be a read error. The rearrangement links TRBV5-1 to TRBJ2-7; D call uncertain. Germline CDR1 reads SGHRS; CDR2 reads YFSETQ. CDR3 length: 11 residues. The CDR3 region has the DNA TGCGCCAGCAGCTTCCGGCCAGCCTCGCACTTC. Translation: CASSFRPASHF.

This clone was recorded only once. This chain connects TRBV2 to TRBJ2-5; 10 bases fit TRBD2. This CDR3 has 15 amino acids. Per the germline V gene, CDR1 is SNHLY and CDR2 is FYNNEI. The V gene end was trimmed by 4 bases and the J gene end by 0 bases; junction bases not matched to a gene: 2. CDR3: CASSGLAGDQETQYF. CDR3 sequence (DNA): TGTGCCAGCAGTGGCCTAGCGGGAGACCAAGAGACCCAGTACTTC.

This clone was recorded a few times. V usage is TRBV29-1 and J usage is TRBJ1-1; D may be TRBD1 (5 bases). The CDR3 totals 12 residues. Deletions cut 5 bases from V and 6 bases from J, with 13 bases between. CDR1 and CDR2 (germline): SQVTM, ANQGSEA. CDR3 sequence reads: CSVLVGQAEAFF. The CDR3 DNA reads TGCAGCGTTTTAGTGGGGCAGGCTGAAGCTTTCTTT.

The CDR3 sequence: CASSRQRQGAVYGYTF. Written as DNA, the CDR3 is TGTGCCAGCAGCAGACAAAGACAGGGGGCTGTCTATGGCTACACCTTC. V gene TRBV13 combines with J gene TRBJ1-2; 10 bases are a match to TRBD1. V lost 5 bases and J lost 4; bases outside the gene matches: 10. CDR3 length equals 16 residues. CDR1 and CDR2 from the germline V gene are PRHDT and FYEKMQ (reference sequence).

The gene calls are TRBV30 and TRBJ1-3, with unresolved D. CDR3 length equals 14 residues. Germline V gives CDR1 GTSNPN, CDR2 SVGIG (reference sequence). V dropped 0 bases and J dropped 9 bases, with 15 bases sitting between them. The CDR3 bases are TGTGCCTGGAGTGTAATCCCAGTCCCCAGCACCATATATTTT. It is translated as CAWSVIPVPSTIYF.

The V call is TRBV7-6, the J call TRBJ2-7; tentatively, D is TRBD2 (6 bases). V shed 5 bases and J shed 3 bases, with 11 bases lying between them. The CDR3 sequence is 13 residues long. Germline assignment: CDR1 SGHVS and CDR2 FNYEAQ. CDR3 bases: TGTGCCAGCAGCCCAGGACTAAGCTACGAGCAGTACTTC. It specifies CASSPGLSYEQYF.

The J gene is TRBJ2-3, the V gene TRBV6-5, with 10 bases fitting TRBD1. V lost 6 bases to trimming and J lost 4 bases; unmatched junction nucleotides: 4. The germline V gene has CDR1 MNHEY and CDR2 SVGAGI. The CDR3 is 14 amino acids. This CDR3 reads CASRRTGGADTQYF. The CDR3 DNA reads as TGTGCCAGCAGGAGGACAGGGGGTGCAGATACGCAGTATTTT.

This chain joins TRBV9 and TRBJ2-1; 8 positions match TRBD2. CDR3 size: 16 residues. Germline CDR1 is SGDLS and CDR2 is YYNGEE. V lost 3 bases to trimming and J lost 6 bases; unmatched junction nucleotides: 11. The CDR3 region has the DNA TGTGCCAGCAGCGAGCCGGGGGCTAGCGGGTTCAATGAGCAGTTCTTC. It translates to CASSEPGASGFNEQFF.

V gene TRBV15 combines with J gene TRBJ1-5; D gene ambiguous. V was pared by 0 bases and J by 7 bases, with 13 bases between. Germline V lookup: CDR1 LNHNV, CDR2 YYDKDF (reference sequence). The length of the CDR3 is 15 residues. The CDR3 sequence: CATSRDGQANQPQHF. CDR3 coding DNA: TGTGCCACCAGCAGAGATGGGCAGGCGAACCAGCCCCAGCATTTT.

V usage is TRBV29-1 and J usage is TRBJ2-7, with TRBD1 matching over 10 bases. Germline trimming cut 5 bases from V and 3 bases from J; bases unmatched to any gene: 16. This CDR3 spans 17 amino acids. The V gene's germline CDR1 is SQVTM and CDR2 ANQGSEA. The CDR3: CSVTGTGAPSNHYEQYF. For the CDR3, the DNA is TGCAGCGTTACCGGGACAGGGGCTCCCTCCAACCACTACGAGCAGTACTTC.